Sequencing of this TCR beta chain was carried out in a study of T cells in localized non-small cell lung cancer. Overall study results and limits: Maximal T cell clonality occurred in uninvolved adjacent lung, with tumor ranking below it. Heterogeneity stays possible, as sequencing covered only one tumor region.

The table came from immunoSEQ multiplex PCR; TCRdb's copy has only in-frame clones and leaves some out. This table has fewer than 15,000 clones, about 30% appearing once. To note about this clone: Its antigen remains unknown.

V lost 5 bases, J lost 4 bases, and 12 bases lay in between. The CDR3 extends over 14 amino acids. In germline, CDR1 is SGHNT, CDR2 YENEEA. Sequencing used lung tumor tissue, obtained before any cancer treatment. This receptor was identified in an older female donor with stage I lung adenocarcinoma. The chain combines TRBV11-3 with TRBJ2-1; TRBD1 might be the D (6 bases). The CDR3 coding sequence is TGTGCCAGCAGCCCCTCCGACAGGTACAATGAGCAGTTCTTC. This sequence encodes CASSPSDRYNEQFF.